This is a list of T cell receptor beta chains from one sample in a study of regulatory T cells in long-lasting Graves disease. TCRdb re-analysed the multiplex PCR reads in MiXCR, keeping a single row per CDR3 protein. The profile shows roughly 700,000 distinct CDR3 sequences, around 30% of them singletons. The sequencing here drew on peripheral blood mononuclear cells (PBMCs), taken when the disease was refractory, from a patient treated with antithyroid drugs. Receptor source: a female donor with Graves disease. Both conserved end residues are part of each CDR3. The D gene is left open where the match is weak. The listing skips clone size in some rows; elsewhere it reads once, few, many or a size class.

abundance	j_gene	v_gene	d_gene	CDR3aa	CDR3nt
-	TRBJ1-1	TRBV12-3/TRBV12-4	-	CAGSTDGTEAFF	TGTGCCGGCAGTACCGACGGTACTGAAGCTTTCTTT
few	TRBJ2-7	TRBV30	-	CAWSARAREQYF	TGTGCCTGGAGTGCTAGGGCGCGGGAGCAGTACTTC
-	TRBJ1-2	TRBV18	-	CASSPLDLAGYTF	TGTGCCAGCTCACCCTTGGACCTTGCGGGCTACACCTTC
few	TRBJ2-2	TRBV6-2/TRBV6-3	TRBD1	CASSYSPGQGLDTGELFF	TGTGCCAGCAGTTACTCTCCGGGACAGGGGTTGGACACCGGGGAGCTGTTTTTT
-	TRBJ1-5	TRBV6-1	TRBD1	CASNAGTGIFYPQHF	TGTGCCAGCAATGCCGGGACAGGGATTTTTTACCCCCAGCATTTT
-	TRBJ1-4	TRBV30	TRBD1	CAWSGQGAEKLFF	TGTGCCTGGAGTGGACAGGGGGCTGAAAAACTGTTTTTT
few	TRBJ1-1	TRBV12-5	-	CASGPTLMNTEAFF	TGTGCTAGTGGTCCGACACTCATGAACACTGAAGCTTTCTTT
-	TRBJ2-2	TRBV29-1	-	CSVEDQEAGNTGELFF	TGCAGCGTTGAAGATCAGGAGGCAGGAAACACCGGGGAGCTGTTTTTT
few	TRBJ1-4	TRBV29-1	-	CSVRTERIGKLFF	TGCAGCGTTAGGACTGAGCGGATAGGAAAACTGTTTTTT
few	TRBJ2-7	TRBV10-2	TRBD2	CASSETSDTYEQYF	TGCGCCAGCAGTGAGACTAGCGATACCTACGAGCAGTACTTC
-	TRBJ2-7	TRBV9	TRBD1	CASSPGLGQGDYEQYF	TGTGCCAGCAGCCCAGGTCTGGGACAGGGAGACTACGAGCAGTACTTC
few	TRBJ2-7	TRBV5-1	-	CASSSIGRSYEQYF	TGCGCCAGCAGCTCGATAGGACGGAGCTACGAGCAGTACTTC
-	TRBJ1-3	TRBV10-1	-	CASSEDLGGARFF	TGCGCCAGCAGTGAGGACCTTGGCGGAGCTCGTTTTTTT
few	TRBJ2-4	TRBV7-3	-	CASSLTGIGAKNIQYF	TGTGCCAGCAGCTTAACAGGGATAGGGGCCAAAAACATTCAGTACTTC
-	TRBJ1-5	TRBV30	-	CAWSVRRRGSGNQPQHF	TGTGCCTGGAGTGTACGAAGGAGGGGTTCGGGGAATCAGCCCCAGCATTTT
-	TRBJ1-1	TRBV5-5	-	CASSLADQGGWNTEAFF	TGTGCCAGCAGCTTGGCCGATCAGGGAGGGTGGAACACTGAAGCTTTCTTT
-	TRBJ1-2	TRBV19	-	CASSTVPTNYGYTF	TGTGCCAGCTCGACGGTACCGACTAACTATGGCTACACCTTC
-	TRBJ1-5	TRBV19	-	CASSVRDDNQPQHF	TGTGCCAGTAGCGTCCGGGACGATAACCAGCCCCAGCATTTT
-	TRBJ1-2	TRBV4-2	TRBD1	CASSPRPGQGYYGYTF	TGTGCCAGCAGCCCACGCCCGGGACAGGGGTACTATGGCTACACCTTC
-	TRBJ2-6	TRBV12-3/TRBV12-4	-	CASNEGGITVSGANVLTF	TGTGCCAGCAACGAGGGAGGAATCACTGTTTCTGGGGCCAACGTCCTGACTTTC
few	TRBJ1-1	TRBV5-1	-	CASSSQVGTEAFF	TGCGCCAGCAGCTCCCAGGTCGGGACTGAAGCTTTCTTT
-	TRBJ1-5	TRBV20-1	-	CSARQGESQPQHF	TGCAGTGCTAGACAGGGTGAAAGTCAGCCCCAGCATTTT
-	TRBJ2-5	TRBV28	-	CASSLRPETQYF	TGTGCCAGCAGTTTACGTCCGGAGACCCAGTACTTC
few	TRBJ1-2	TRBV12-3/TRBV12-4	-	CASSTGRRDNYGYTF	TGTGCCAGCAGTACCGGTCGGAGAGATAACTATGGCTACACCTTC
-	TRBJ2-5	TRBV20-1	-	CSVGPTQETQYF	TGCAGCGTCGGACCGACGCAAGAGACCCAGTACTTC
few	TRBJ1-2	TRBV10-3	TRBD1	CAIKGQGIYGYTF	TGTGCCATCAAGGGACAGGGGATCTATGGCTACACCTTC
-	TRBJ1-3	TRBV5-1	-	CASTSYGGSGNTIYF	TGCGCCAGCACCTCGTACGGGGGCTCTGGAAACACCATATATTTT
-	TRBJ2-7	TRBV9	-	CASRSTGTSYEQHF	TGTGCCAGCAGGTCGACAGGCACCTCCTACGAGCAGCACTTC
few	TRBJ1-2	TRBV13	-	CASSFRGQSFGYTF	TGTGCCAGCAGCTTCCGGGGGCAGTCTTTCGGCTACACCTTC
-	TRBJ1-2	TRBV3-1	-	CASSHRVGYTF	TGTGCCAGCAGCCATAGGGTTGGCTACACCTTC
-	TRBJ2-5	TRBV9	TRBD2	CASSVLAGEPQETQYF	TGTGCCAGCAGCGTACTAGCGGGAGAACCCCAAGAGACCCAGTACTTC
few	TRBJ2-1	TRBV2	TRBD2	CASNLAGAYNEQFF	TGTGCCAGCAATCTAGCGGGAGCCTACAATGAGCAGTTCTTC
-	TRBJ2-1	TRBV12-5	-	CASGPGTSYNEQFF	TGTGCTAGTGGCCCCGGGACCTCCTACAATGAGCAGTTCTTC
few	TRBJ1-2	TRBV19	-	CATSFGGHGYTF	TGTGCCACCTCATTCGGCGGGCATGGCTACACCTTC
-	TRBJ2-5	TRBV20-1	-	CSARDYGAEVQETQYF	TGCAGTGCTAGAGATTACGGTGCTGAGGTCCAAGAGACCCAGTACTTC
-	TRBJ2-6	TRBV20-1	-	CSARTGANSGANVLTF	TGCAGTGCTAGGACAGGAGCCAACTCTGGGGCCAACGTCCTGACTTTC
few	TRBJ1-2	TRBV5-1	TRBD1	CASSPSSGTGYGYTF	TGCGCCAGCAGCCCATCCTCCGGGACAGGTTATGGCTACACCTTC
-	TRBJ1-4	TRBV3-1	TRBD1	CASGQTGQGRSNEKLFF	TGTGCCAGCGGCCAGACGGGACAGGGGAGGTCTAATGAAAAACTGTTTTTT
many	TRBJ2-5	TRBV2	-	CASYRDNQETQYF	TGTGCCAGCTACCGGGACAACCAAGAGACCCAGTACTTC
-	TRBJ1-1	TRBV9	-	CASSLLSPNTEAFF	TGTGCCAGCAGCCTCCTTTCCCCGAACACTGAAGCTTTCTTT
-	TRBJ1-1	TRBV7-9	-	CASRTPGDTEAFF	TGTGCCAGCAGAACCCCAGGGGACACTGAAGCTTTCTTT
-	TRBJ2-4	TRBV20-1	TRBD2	CSARDRDYPTEAKNIQYF	TGCAGTGCTAGAGATCGGGACTACCCTACGGAGGCCAAAAACATTCAGTACTTC
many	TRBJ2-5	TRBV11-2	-	CASSLVALGETQYF	TGTGCCAGCAGCTTAGTTGCCTTGGGAGAGACCCAGTACTTC
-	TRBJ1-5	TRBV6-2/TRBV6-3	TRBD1	CASSPLQGRFNSNQPQHF	TGTGCCAGCAGCCCCTTACAGGGGAGGTTTAATAGCAATCAGCCCCAGCATTTT
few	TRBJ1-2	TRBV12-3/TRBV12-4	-	CASSYLPTGLAGGYTF	TGTGCCAGCAGTTACCTACCCACGGGCCTAGCGGGGGGCTACACCTTC
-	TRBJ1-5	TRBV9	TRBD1	CASSARDRDPNQPQHF	TGTGCCAGCAGCGCCAGGGACAGGGACCCCAATCAGCCCCAGCATTTT
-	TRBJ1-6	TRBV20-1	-	CSARVGVFESPLHF	TGCAGTGCTAGAGTAGGGGTCTTTGAATCACCCCTCCACTTT
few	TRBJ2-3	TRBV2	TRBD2	CASSSDSGSVGTQYF	TGTGCCAGCAGCTCAGATAGCGGGAGTGTGGGTACGCAGTATTTT
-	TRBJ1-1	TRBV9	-	CASSAVAGFGTEAFF	TGTGCCAGCAGCGCCGTCGCGGGATTTGGTACTGAAGCTTTCTTT
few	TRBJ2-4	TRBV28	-	CASTPQRFKDLAKNIQYF	TGTGCCAGCACCCCTCAGAGATTCAAAGATCTAGCCAAAAACATTCAGTACTTC
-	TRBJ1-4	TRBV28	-	CAGGPDEKLFF	TGTGCCGGGGGACCTGACGAAAAACTGTTTTTT
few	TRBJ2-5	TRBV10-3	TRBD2	CAISPPKLLAGVRETQYF	TGTGCCATCAGCCCTCCCAAACTACTAGCGGGAGTAAGGGAGACCCAGTACTTC
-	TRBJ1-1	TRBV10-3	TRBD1	CAINRGLVNTEAFF	TGTGCCATTAACAGGGGCTTGGTGAACACTGAAGCTTTCTTT
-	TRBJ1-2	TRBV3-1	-	CASSVRPQPRGNYGYTF	TGTGCCAGCAGCGTGCGACCTCAACCCCGCGGCAACTATGGCTACACCTTC
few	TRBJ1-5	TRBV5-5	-	CASSLDGGSQPQHF	TGTGCCAGCAGCTTGGACGGGGGGAGTCAGCCCCAGCATTTT